The 11 T cell receptor beta chains presented below share a single source sample, sequenced in a study of blood T cell repertoires in COVID-19 (dated by TCRdb to 2018 to 2021). Preparation of the library involved the immunoSEQ multiplex PCR assay. TCRdb took this table from immuneACCESS and kept in-frame rearrangements with V and J called. Such tables lack part of the clones; where checked against another copy, unresolved V genes explain under half of the gap, and the rest is unexplained. This sample lists around 280,000 clones; roughly 91% were detected once. The ten largest clones add up to roughly 11% of the sample. The sample taken for sequencing was peripheral blood. The receptors derive from a woman under 40 with COVID-19, enrolled during active disease.

The chain joins TRBV4-1 to TRBJ1-2; 8 bases match TRBD1. In germline, CDR1 is MGHRA, CDR2 YSYEKL. The CDR3 contains 16 residues. V was pared by 1 base and J by 6 bases, with 10 bases of the junction left unmatched. Here the CDR3 DNA reads TGCGCCAGCAGCCAAGGGACAGGGTGGAGGGGGCATGGCTACACCTTC. It translates to CASSQGTGWRGHGYTF.

The chain joins TRBV28 to TRBJ2-1; 7 bases line up with TRBD1. This CDR3 contains 13 residues. With V trimmed by 4 bases and J by 8 bases, 5 bases remained unmatched. From germline, CDR1 is MDHEN and CDR2 SYDVKM. The CDR3 reads CASSSARGYEQFF. Here the CDR3 DNA reads TGTGCCAGCAGTTCAGCCAGGGGGTATGAGCAGTTCTTC.

The rearrangement joins TRBV3-1 (or the pseudogene TRBV3-2) to TRBJ2-7, with no clear D. V was cut by 4 bases and J by 3 bases, with 10 bases left in between. Germline V lookup: CDR1 LGHDT, CDR2 YNNKEL (reference sequence). CDR3 length: 13 amino acids. The CDR3 sequence is CASSPFRDYEQYF. The CDR3 region has the DNA TGTGCCAGCAGCCCCTTTCGCGACTACGAGCAGTACTTC.

CDR3 protein: CASSESFTGELFF. The DNA of the CDR3 is TGTGCCAGCAGTGAAAGCTTTACCGGGGAGCTGTTTTTT. The J gene is TRBJ2-2, the V gene TRBV2; D gene unclear. CDR1 is SNHLY and CDR2 is FYNNEI in the germline V gene. V was pared by 2 bases and J by 5 bases, with 6 bases between. The CDR3 covers 13 residues.

V is TRBV13 and J is TRBJ1-3; D gene ambiguous. The CDR3 sequence is 15 residues long. Trimming cost V 7 bases and J 1 base, with 14 bases left between them. Germline V gene data show CDR1 as PRHDT and CDR2 as FYEKMQ (reference sequence). CDR3 region: CASIQRSSSGNTIYF. Written as DNA, the CDR3 is TGTGCCAGCATTCAGCGCTCATCTTCTGGAAACACCATATATTTT.

The genes are TRBV19 and TRBJ1-1; a possible D gene is TRBD1 (6 bases). This CDR3 contains 12 residues. V was trimmed by 3 bases and J by 9 bases, leaving 11 bases between them. Germline loops: CDR1 LNHDA, CDR2 SQIVND (reference sequence). In nucleotides, the CDR3 is TGTGCCAGTAGTATTACCCAGGGGCAAGCTTTCTTT. Protein sequence: CASSITQGQAFF.

The rearrangement uses TRBV10-3 and TRBJ1-1, with 7 bases lining up with TRBD1. This CDR3 is 13 amino acids long. The germline CDR1 and CDR2 sequences are ENHRY and SYGVKD. After removal of 9 bases from V and 0 bases from J, the junction contained 4 bases not matched to a gene. The CDR3 sequence is CAIRQGMNTEAFF. The CDR3 DNA reads TGTGCCATAAGACAGGGCATGAACACTGAAGCTTTCTTT.

The rearrangement uses TRBV7-9 and TRBJ2-1, with 7 positions matching TRBD2. The CDR3 covers 14 residues. Germline CDR1 is SEHNR and CDR2 is FQNEAQ (reference sequence). V gave up 4 bases and J gave up 8 bases; unmatched junction bases: 8. The chain's CDR3 is CASSWEGPWDEQFF. DNA for the CDR3: TGTGCCAGCAGCTGGGAGGGCCCCTGGGATGAGCAGTTCTTC. The full variable domain, in which reference TRBV7-9 and TRBJ2-1 provide the parts outside the CDR3, is DTGVSQNPRHKITKRGQNVTFRCDPISEHNRLYWYRQTLGQGPEFLTYFQNEAQLEKSRLLSDRFSAERPKGSFSTLEIQRTEQGDSAMYLCASSWEGPWDEQFFGPGTRLTVL.

J is TRBJ1-2 and V is TRBV6-5, with D perhaps matching TRBD1 (6 bases). The germline gives CDR1 MNHEY, CDR2 SVGAGI. The CDR3 is 13 residues long. The ends were cut back, 2 bases at V and 6 bases at J, with 10 bases in the middle. In DNA form, the CDR3 reads TGTGCCAGCAGTTACAGCCCAGGGGATGGCTACACCTTC. Translating gives CASSYSPGDGYTF.

This clone was seen only once. This chain joins TRBV6-5 and TRBJ2-3; no reliable D call. Trimming removed 4 bases from V and 1 base from J, with 3 bases in between. The CDR3 is 12 residues long. Germline CDR1 MNHEY, CDR2 SVGAGI. The CDR3 DNA sequence: TGTGCCAGCAGTTCAGGCACAGATACGCAGTATTTT. Translated, it gives CASSSGTDTQYF.

The chain joins TRBV12-3 or TRBV12-4 to TRBJ2-3; D may be TRBD2 (6 bases). CDR3 length: 10 amino acids. Trimming left V 4 bases short and J 11 bases short, with 7 bases between. DNA of the CDR3: TGTGCCAGCAGTTCCGGGGGGCAGTATTTT. It specifies CASSSGGQYF.